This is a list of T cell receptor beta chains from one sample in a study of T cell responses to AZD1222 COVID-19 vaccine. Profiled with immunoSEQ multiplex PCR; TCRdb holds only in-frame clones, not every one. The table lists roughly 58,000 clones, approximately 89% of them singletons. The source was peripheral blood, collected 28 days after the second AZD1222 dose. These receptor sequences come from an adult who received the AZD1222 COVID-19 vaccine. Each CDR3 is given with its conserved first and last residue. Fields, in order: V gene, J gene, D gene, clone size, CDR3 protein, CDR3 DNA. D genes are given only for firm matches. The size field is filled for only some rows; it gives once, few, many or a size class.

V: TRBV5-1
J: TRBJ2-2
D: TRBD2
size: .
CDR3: CASSLSGGYTGELFF
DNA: TGCGCCAGCAGCTTATCGGGGGGGTACACCGGGGAGCTGTTTTTT

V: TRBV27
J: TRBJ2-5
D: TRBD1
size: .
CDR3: CASANYYTTGRETQYF
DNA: TGTGCCAGCGCTAATTATTACACGACAGGGAGAGAGACCCAGTACTTC

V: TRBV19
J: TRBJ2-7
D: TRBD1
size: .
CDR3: CASSIDHRGFTYEQYF
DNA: TGTGCCAGTAGTATAGACCACAGGGGATTTACCTACGAGCAGTACTTC

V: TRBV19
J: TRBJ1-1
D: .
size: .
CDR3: CASSPQGVGLEAFF
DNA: TGTGCCAGTAGTCCCCAGGGAGTGGGCCTCGAAGCTTTCTTT

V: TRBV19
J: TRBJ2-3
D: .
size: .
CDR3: CASSIWGARDTQYF
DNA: TGTGCCAGTAGTATTTGGGGGGCGCGGGATACGCAGTATTTT

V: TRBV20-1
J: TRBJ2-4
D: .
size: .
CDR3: CSTGLKNIQYF
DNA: TGCAGTACTGGGCTAAAAAACATTCAGTACTTC

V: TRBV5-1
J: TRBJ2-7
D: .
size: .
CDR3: CASSTSSNYEQYF
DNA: TGCGCCAGCAGCACCTCCAGTAACTACGAGCAGTACTTC

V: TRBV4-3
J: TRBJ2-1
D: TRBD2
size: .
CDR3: CASSQDTAGGGSRQFF
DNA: TGCGCCAGCAGCCAAGATACGGCGGGAGGTGGCTCCCGGCAGTTCTTC

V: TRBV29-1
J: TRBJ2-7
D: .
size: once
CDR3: CSAESGYEQYF
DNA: TGCAGCGCCGAATCAGGTTACGAGCAGTACTTC

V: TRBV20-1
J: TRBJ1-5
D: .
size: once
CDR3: CSASPQSYSNQPQHF
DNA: TGCAGTGCTAGTCCCCAGAGCTATAGCAATCAGCCCCAGCATTTT

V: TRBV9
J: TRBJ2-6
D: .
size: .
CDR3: CASSVGHRNSGANVLTF
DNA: TGTGCCAGCAGCGTAGGTCACAGGAACTCTGGGGCCAACGTCCTGACTTTC

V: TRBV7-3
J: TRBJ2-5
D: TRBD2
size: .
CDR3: CASSALAGGSMETQYF
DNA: TGTGCCAGCAGTGCACTAGCGGGGGGAAGTATGGAGACCCAGTACTTC

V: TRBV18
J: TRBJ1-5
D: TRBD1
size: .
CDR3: CASSPPGAGGMGNQPQHF
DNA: TGTGCCAGCTCACCACCGGGTGCAGGGGGCATGGGCAATCAGCCCCAGCATTTT

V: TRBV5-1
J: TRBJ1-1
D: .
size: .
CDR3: CASSLATGPEAFF
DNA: TGCGCCAGCAGCTTGGCTACAGGGCCTGAAGCTTTCTTT

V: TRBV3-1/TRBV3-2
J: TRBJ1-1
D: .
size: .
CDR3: CASSGGRDIEAFF
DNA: TGTGCCAGCAGCGGAGGGAGGGATATTGAAGCTTTCTTT

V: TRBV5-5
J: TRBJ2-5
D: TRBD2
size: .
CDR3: CASSRLTSGGLLQETQYF
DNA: TGTGCCAGCAGCCGGCTGACTAGCGGGGGGCTCCTACAAGAGACCCAGTACTTC

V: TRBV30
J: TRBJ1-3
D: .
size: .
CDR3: CAWSPGPERTIYF
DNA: TGTGCCTGGAGCCCCGGGCCGGAGCGCACCATATATTTT

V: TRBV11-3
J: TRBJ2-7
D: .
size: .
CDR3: CASSFSQGGDPYEQYF
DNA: TGTGCCAGCAGCTTCTCCCAGGGGGGAGATCCCTACGAGCAGTACTTC

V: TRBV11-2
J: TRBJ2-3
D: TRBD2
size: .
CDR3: CASSLVAGGASTDTQYF
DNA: TGTGCCAGCAGCTTAGTTGCGGGAGGGGCTAGCACAGATACGCAGTATTTT

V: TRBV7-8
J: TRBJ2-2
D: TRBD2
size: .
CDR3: CASSLPLTSGRNTGELFF
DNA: TGTGCCAGCAGCTTACCCTTGACTAGCGGGAGGAACACCGGGGAGCTGTTTTTT

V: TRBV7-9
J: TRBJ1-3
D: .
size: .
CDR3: CASSFDISGNTIYF
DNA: TGTGCCAGCAGCTTCGACATCTCTGGAAACACCATATATTTT

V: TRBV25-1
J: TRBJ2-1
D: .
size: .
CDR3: CARRWSSYNEQFF
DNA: TGTGCCCGTAGGTGGAGCTCCTACAATGAGCAGTTCTTC

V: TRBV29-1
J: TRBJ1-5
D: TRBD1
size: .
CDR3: CSVGRQGDQPQHF
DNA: TGCAGCGTTGGTCGACAGGGCGACCAGCCCCAGCATTTT

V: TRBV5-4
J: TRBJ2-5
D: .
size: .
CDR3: CASSLGGSQTQETQYF
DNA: TGTGCCAGCAGCTTGGGGGGGTCACAAACCCAAGAGACCCAGTACTTC

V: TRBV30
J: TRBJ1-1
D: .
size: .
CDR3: CAWSVSLFNTEAFF
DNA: TGTGCCTGGAGTGTAAGCCTCTTTAACACTGAAGCTTTCTTT

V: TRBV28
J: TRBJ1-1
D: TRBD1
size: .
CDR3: CASSPPLGDRGRYTEAFF
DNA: TGTGCCAGCAGTCCACCCCTAGGGGACAGGGGGCGATACACTGAAGCTTTCTTT

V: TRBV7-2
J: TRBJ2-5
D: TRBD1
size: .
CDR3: CASRPGQGYQETQYF
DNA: TGTGCCAGCAGACCGGGACAGGGCTACCAAGAGACCCAGTACTTC

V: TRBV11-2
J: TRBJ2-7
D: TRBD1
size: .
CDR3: CASSAPSGTGYEQYF
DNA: TGTGCCAGCAGCGCTCCCTCCGGGACAGGGTACGAGCAGTACTTC

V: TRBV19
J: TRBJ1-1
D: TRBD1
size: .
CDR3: CASSNRGRTEAFF
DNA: TGTGCCAGTAGTAACAGGGGAAGGACTGAAGCTTTCTTT

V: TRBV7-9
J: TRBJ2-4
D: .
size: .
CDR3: CASSGSMGKNIQYF
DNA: TGTGCCAGCAGCGGCAGTATGGGCAAAAACATTCAGTACTTC

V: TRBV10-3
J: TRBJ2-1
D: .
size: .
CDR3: CAISDEGGLNYNEQFF
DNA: TGTGCCATCAGTGATGAAGGGGGATTAAATTACAATGAGCAGTTCTTC

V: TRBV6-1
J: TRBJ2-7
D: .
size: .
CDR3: CASSEALLYYEQYF
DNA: TGTGCCAGCAGTGAAGCGCTCCTGTACTACGAGCAGTACTTC

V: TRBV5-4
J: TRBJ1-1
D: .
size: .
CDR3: CASSPPTGVNTEAFF
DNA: TGTGCCAGCAGCCCGCCGACAGGAGTGAACACTGAAGCTTTCTTT

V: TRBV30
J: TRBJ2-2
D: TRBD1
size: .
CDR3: CAWRVKGQGIGELFF
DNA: TGTGCCTGGAGAGTAAAGGGACAGGGTATCGGGGAGCTGTTTTTT

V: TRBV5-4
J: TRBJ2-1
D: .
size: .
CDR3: CASSGGFEETNEQFF
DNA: TGTGCCAGCTCCGGAGGGTTTGAGGAAACCAATGAGCAGTTCTTC

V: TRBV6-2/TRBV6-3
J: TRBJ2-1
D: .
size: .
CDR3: CASSSGTVGNEQFF
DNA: TGTGCCAGCAGTTCGGGGACCGTAGGCAATGAGCAGTTCTTC

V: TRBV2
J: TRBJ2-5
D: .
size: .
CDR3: CASRSSGETQYF
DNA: TGTGCCAGCAGGTCTTCTGGTGAGACCCAGTACTTC

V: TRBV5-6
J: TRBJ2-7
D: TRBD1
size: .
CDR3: CASRKQGHEQYF
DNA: TGTGCCAGCAGAAAACAGGGGCACGAGCAGTACTTC

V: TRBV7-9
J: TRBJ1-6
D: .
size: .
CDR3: CASSLTGDRSYNSPLHF
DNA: TGTGCCAGCAGCTTGACGGGGGACCGGTCCTATAATTCACCCCTCCACTTT

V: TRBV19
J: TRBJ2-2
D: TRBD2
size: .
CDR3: CASSAVLAGGPTGELFF
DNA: TGTGCCAGTAGTGCCGTCCTAGCGGGGGGGCCCACCGGGGAGCTGTTTTTT

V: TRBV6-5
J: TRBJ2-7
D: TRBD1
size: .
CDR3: CASRPGQGYEQYF
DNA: TGTGCCAGCAGACCGGGACAGGGGTACGAGCAGTACTTC

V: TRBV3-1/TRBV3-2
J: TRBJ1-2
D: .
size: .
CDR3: CASSHRVSGGYTF
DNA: TGTGCCAGCAGCCATAGAGTGTCGGGTGGCTACACCTTC

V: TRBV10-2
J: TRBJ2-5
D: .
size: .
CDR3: CASISPDGTQYF
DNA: TGCGCCAGCATCTCTCCGGACGGGACCCAGTACTTC

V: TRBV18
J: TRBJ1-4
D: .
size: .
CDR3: CASSPDFPNEKLFF
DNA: TGTGCCAGCTCACCTGACTTTCCTAATGAAAAACTGTTTTTT

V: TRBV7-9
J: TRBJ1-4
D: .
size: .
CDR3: CASSRKSGSQSEKLFF
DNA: TGTGCCAGCAGCCGCAAGTCGGGTTCGCAGAGCGAAAAACTGTTTTTT

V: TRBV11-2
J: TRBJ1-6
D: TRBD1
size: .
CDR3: CASSLGTGANSPLHF
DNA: TGTGCCAGCAGCTTAGGGACAGGGGCTAATTCACCCCTCCACTTT

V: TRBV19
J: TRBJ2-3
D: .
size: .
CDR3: CASSTTGSGTDTQYF
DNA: TGTGCCAGTAGTACTACAGGGTCCGGCACAGATACGCAGTATTTT

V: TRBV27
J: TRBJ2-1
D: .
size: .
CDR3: CASSTRTGYGRTSIYNEQFF
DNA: TGTGCCAGCAGTACCCGGACAGGCTACGGGAGGACTAGCATCTACAATGAGCAGTTCTTC

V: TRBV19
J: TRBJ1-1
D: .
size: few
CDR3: CASSLDLRTEAFF
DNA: TGTGCCAGTAGTTTGGACCTAAGGACTGAAGCTTTCTTT

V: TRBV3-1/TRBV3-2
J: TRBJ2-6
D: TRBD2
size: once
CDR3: CASSQWGRDDGANVLTF
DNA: TGTGCCAGCAGCCAATGGGGGAGGGATGATGGGGCCAACGTCCTGACTTTC

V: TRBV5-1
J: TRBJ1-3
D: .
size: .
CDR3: CASQQGSGNTIYF
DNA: TGCGCCAGCCAACAGGGTTCTGGAAACACCATATATTTT

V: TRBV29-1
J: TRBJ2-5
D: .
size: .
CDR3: CRDPFSETQYF
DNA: TGCAGAGACCCCTTTTCGGAGACCCAGTACTTC

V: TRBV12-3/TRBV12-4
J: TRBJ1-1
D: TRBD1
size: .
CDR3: CASSRGQGTEAFF
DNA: TGTGCCAGCAGCCGAGGACAGGGCACTGAAGCTTTCTTT

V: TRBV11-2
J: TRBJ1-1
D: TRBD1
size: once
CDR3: CASSLGPQGATEAFF
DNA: TGTGCCAGCAGCTTAGGGCCTCAGGGGGCCACTGAAGCTTTCTTT

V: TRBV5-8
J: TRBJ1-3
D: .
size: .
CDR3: CASSLDSGTGNTIYF
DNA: TGTGCCAGCAGCTTGGACAGTGGCACTGGAAACACCATATATTTT

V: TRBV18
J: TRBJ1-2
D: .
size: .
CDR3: CATGNGGIYGYTF
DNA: TGTGCCACGGGCAATGGGGGCATTTATGGCTACACCTTC

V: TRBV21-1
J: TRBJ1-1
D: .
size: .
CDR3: CASSAQQVVGTEAFF
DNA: TGTGCCAGCAGCGCCCAACAGGTCGTAGGCACTGAAGCTTTCTTT

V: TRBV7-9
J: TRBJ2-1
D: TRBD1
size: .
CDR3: CASNNRGYNEQFF
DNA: TGTGCCAGCAACAACAGGGGCTACAATGAGCAGTTCTTC